This T cell receptor beta chain was sequenced for a study of early T cells in non-severe SARS-CoV-2 infection (dated by TCRdb to about 2021). Context from the whole study: Bulk RNA from unsorted whole blood was used for TCR sequencing, so alpha and beta chains could not be paired. Beyond this particular receptor, the publication reports: Matching against VDJdb was skewed toward anti-spike CD8 responses, likely underestimated virus-specific expansions, and missed private and CD4 specificities.

Libraries came from 5' RACE. Sequencing was performed on a NextSeq 500. Unique molecular identifiers were attached to individual cDNA molecules in the TCR library protocol so that sequencing error and PCR bias could be corrected. Sequencing covered both TCR alpha and beta chains, and within each sample the abundances of alpha and beta sequences were tightly co-correlated. The study's processing was this. Decombinator V4 was used to perform V gene, J gene and CDR3 annotation of TCR sequences. TCRs were defined as expanded if a significant change between any two time points was detected under a Poisson model with p below 0.0001. TCR abundances were normalised to the total number of TCRs sequenced per sample and expressed as counts per million. TRAV1-2 paired with TRAJ12, TRAJ20 or TRAJ33 defined MAIT TCRs, while TRAV10 paired with TRAJ18 defined iNKT TCRs. A search of VDJdb, accessed on 1 November 2021, was run for TCRs annotated to CMV, EBV and SARS-CoV-2, with TCRs annotated for multiple antigens excluded. The public reads were reprocessed in TCRdb via fastp at Q25 and MiXCR, keeping in-frame beta chains. Merged by CDR3 protein, the rows form single entries marked with the most common genes and DNA. The V and J calls, along with clone size, are taken from TCRdb and not from the paper's own processing. Within this sample are more than 70,000 distinct CDR3 sequences, with over 9% of them counted one time only. The biggest ten clones account for 12% of the sample.

The study was a case-control design nested within a healthcare worker cohort in London, UK, with weekly nasopharyngeal swab PCR tests and blood sampling. Between 23 and 31 March 2020, the week of the UK lockdown, healthcare workers were enrolled and then followed up weekly for as long as 16 weeks. Many counts were recorded for this clonotype. The target of this receptor is not known. Per-base quality was not reported, and no clone a single base away is much larger than it. Germline trimming: 5 bases from V, 7 bases from J; junction bases outside gene matches: 10. Looking up the germline V gene yields CDR1 MNHEY and CDR2 SVGEGT. The CDR3 runs 15 amino acids, cysteine and phenylalanine included. Just the 45-base CDR3 DNA is kept, in frame starting at base 1.

The starting material was whole blood, obtained at baseline. The rearranged chain carries TRBV6-2 or TRBV6-3 and TRBJ1-4, with 7 bases aligning to TRBD1. The sequence came from an adult who was a healthcare worker with PCR-confirmed SARS-CoV-2 infection or an uninfected control (not recorded which). This receptor carries the CDR3 CASSQETGKIEKLFF. At the DNA level, the sequence is TGTGCCAGCAGTCAAGAGACAGGGAAGATTGAAAAACTGTTTTTT.